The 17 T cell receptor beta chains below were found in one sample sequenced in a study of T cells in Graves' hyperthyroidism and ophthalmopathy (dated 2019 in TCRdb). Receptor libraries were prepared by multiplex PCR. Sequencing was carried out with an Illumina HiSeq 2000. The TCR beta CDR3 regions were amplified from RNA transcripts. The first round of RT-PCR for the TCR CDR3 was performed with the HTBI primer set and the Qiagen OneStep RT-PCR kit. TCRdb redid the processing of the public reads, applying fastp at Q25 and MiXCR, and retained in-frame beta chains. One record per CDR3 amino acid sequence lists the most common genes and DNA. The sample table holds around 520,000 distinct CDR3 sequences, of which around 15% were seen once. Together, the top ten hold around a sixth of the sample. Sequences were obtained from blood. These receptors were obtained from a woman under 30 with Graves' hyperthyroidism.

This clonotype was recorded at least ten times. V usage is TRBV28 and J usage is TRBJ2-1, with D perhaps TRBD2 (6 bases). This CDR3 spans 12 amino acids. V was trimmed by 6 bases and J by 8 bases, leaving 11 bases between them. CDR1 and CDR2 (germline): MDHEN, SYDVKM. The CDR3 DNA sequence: TGTGCCAGCAGACTGTCGGGAGATGAGCAGTTCTTC. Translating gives CASRLSGDEQFF.

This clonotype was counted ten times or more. The CDR3 region is CASSEYGVDTQYF. CDR3 coding DNA: TGTGCCAGCAGTGAATATGGGGTGGATACGCAGTATTTT. V usage is TRBV25-1 and J usage is TRBJ2-3; D call uncertain. V lost 0 bases, J lost 6 bases, and 7 bases lay in between. The CDR3 length is 13 residues. Germline V gene lookup returns CDR1 MGHDK and CDR2 SYGVNS.

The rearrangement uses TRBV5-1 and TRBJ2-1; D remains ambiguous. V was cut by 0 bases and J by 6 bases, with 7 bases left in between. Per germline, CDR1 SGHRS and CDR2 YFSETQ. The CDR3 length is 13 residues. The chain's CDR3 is CASSLDIGNEQFF. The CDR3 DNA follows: TGCGCCAGCAGCTTGGACATCGGCAATGAGCAGTTCTTC. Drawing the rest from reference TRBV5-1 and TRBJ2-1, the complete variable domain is KAGVTQTPRYLIKTRGQQVTLSCSPISGHRSVSWYQQTPGQGLQFLFEYFSETQRNKGNFPGRFSGRQFSNSRSEMNVSTLELGDSALYLCASSLDIGNEQFFGPGTRLTVL.

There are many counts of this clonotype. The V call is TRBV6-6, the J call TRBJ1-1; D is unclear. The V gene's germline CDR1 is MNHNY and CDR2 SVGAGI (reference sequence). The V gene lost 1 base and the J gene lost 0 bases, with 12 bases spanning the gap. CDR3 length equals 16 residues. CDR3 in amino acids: CASSYYSPGMNTEAFF. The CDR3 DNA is TGTGCCAGCAGTTACTACTCCCCGGGGATGAACACTGAAGCTTTCTTT.

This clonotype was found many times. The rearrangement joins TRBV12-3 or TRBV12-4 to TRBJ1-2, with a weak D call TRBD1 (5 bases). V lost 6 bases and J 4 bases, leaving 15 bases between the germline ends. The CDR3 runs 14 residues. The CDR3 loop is CASSHDSASYGYTF. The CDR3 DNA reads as TGTGCCAGCAGCCACGACAGCGCTTCCTATGGCTACACCTTC.

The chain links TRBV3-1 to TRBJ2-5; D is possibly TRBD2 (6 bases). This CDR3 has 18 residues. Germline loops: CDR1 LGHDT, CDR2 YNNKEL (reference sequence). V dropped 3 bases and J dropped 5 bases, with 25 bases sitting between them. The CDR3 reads CASSQKGWTTSVGETQYF. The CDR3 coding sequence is TGTGCCAGCAGCCAGAAGGGTTGGACTACCTCAGTAGGGGAGACCCAGTACTTC.

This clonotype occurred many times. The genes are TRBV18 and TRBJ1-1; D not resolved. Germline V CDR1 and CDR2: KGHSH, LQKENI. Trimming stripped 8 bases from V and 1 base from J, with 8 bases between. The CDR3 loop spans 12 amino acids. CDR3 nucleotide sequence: TGTGCCAGCCGAGGGTCGAACACTGAAGCTTTCTTT. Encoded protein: CASRGSNTEAFF.

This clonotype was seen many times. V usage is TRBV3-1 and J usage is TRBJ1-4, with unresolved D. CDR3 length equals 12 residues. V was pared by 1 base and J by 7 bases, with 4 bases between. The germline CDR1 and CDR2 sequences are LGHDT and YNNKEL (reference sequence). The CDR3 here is CASSQVGEKLFF. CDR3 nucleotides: TGTGCCAGCAGCCAAGTCGGTGAAAAACTGTTTTTT.

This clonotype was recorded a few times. Written as DNA, the CDR3 is TGTGCCAGCTCACGGGGGACAGAGCAAGAGACCCAGTACTTC. Its protein product is CASSRGTEQETQYF. The V call is TRBV18, the J call TRBJ2-5; 7 bases match TRBD1. V dropped 4 bases and J dropped 2; count of bases not matched to a gene: 4. This CDR3 comprises 14 residues. Germline loops: CDR1 KGHSH, CDR2 LQKENI.

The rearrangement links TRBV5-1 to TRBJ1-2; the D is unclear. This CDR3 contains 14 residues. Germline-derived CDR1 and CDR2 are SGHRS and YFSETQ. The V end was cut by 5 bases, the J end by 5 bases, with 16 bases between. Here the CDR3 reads CASRPGGLYYGYTF. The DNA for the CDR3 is TGCGCCAGCAGACCGGGAGGGCTCTATTATGGCTACACCTTC.

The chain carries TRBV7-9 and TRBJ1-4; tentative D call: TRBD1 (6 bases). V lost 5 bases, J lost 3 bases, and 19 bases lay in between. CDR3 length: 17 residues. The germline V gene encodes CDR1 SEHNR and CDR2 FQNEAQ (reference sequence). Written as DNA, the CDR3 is TGTGCCAGCAGCCTAAGTAAGACAGGCGCCCCTAATGAAAAACTGTTTTTT. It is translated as CASSLSKTGAPNEKLFF.

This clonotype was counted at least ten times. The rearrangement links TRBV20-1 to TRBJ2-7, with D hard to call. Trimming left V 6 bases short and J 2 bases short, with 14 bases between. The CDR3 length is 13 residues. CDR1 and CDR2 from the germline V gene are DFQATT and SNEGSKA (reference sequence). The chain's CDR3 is CSASDPRAYEQYF. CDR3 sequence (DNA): TGCAGTGCCTCGGACCCACGAGCCTACGAGCAGTACTTC.

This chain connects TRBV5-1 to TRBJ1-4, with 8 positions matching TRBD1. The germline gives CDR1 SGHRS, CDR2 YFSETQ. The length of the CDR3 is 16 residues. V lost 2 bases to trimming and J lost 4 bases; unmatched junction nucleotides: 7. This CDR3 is CASSLTGQDDNEKLFF. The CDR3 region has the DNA TGCGCCAGCAGCTTAACGGGACAGGATGATAATGAAAAACTGTTTTTT.

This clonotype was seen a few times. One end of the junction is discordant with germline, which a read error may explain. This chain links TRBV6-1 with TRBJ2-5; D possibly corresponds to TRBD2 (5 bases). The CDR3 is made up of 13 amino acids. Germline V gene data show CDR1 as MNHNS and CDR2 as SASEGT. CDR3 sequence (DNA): TGTGCCAGCAGGAGAGCGGACCAAAAGACCCAGTACTTC. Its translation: CASRRADQKTQYF.

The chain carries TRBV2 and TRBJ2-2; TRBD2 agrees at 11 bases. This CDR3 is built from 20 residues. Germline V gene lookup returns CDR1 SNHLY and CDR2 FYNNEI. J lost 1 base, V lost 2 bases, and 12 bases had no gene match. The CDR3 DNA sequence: TGTGCCAGCAGTGAAACCCCAAAAACCGGGACTAGCGGGAACACCGGGGAGCTGTTTTTT. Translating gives CASSETPKTGTSGNTGELFF.

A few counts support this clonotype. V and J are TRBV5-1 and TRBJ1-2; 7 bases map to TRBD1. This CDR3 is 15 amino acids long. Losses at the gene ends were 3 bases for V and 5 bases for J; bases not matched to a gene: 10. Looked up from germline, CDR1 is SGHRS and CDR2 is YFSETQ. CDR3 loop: CASSYEGAEGYGYTF. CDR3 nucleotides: TGCGCCAGCAGCTACGAGGGGGCCGAGGGGTATGGCTACACCTTC.

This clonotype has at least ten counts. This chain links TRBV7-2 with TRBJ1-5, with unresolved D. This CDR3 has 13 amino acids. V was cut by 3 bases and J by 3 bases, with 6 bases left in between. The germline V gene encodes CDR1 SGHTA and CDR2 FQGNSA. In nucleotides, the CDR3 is TGTGCCAGCAGCTTGGGGTACAATCAGCCCCAGCATTTT. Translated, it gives CASSLGYNQPQHF.